This T cell receptor (beta chain) was found in a study of T cells in Graves' hyperthyroidism and ophthalmopathy. Regarding the study as a whole: Using 13 V-J features, a model discriminated ophthalmopathy from stable hyperthyroidism.

Exclusion of patients followed from uncontrolled infection, other autoimmune disease, pregnancy or lactation. The ends lost 0 bases at V and 1 base at J; junction bases unmatched: 12. The length of the CDR3 is 20 residues. CDR1 and CDR2 (germline): ENHRY, SYGVKD. Comment on this clonotype: Its target is unknown.

TCR beta CDR3 sequences were amplified from RNA transcripts. The HTBI primer set was used in a first-round RT-PCR of the TCR CDR3. One entry per CDR3 protein, called by TCRdb with MiXCR from the multiplex PCR reads. The table has a few hundred thousand distinct CDR3 sequences, 46% seen once. V and J are TRBV10-3 and TRBJ2-5; 12 bases map to TRBD2. The origin of this receptor is a woman aged 18-29 years with Graves' hyperthyroidism. The source material was peripheral blood or thyroid tissue (not recorded which). CDR3 residues: CAISESRTSGEQRPQETQYF. The CDR3 nucleotides read TGTGCCATCAGTGAGTCCCGGACTAGCGGGGAACAACGACCCCAAGAGACCCAGTACTTC.